These T cell receptor beta chains were read from a single sample in a study of shared clonotypes between healthy human individuals. Profiling relied on immunoSEQ multiplex PCR, and the TCRdb table lists in-frame clones only, not all of them. The table records a few million clones, around nine tenths of them present only once. The sequenced sample was naive CD4+ T cells sorted from blood. These receptors originate from a young man in good health. Each CDR3 is given with its conserved first and last residue. The D gene is left open where the match is weak. The listing skips clone size in some rows; elsewhere it reads once, few, many or a size class.

d_call | j_call | clone_size | v_call | cdr3_aa | cdr3_nt
TRBD1 | TRBJ1-5 | . | TRBV15 | CATSRPDRADQPQHF | TGTGCCACCAGCAGACCTGACAGGGCGGATCAGCCCCAGCATTTT
TRBD1 | TRBJ1-2 | . | TRBV5-1 | CASSLQRTGANYGYTF | TGCGCCAGCAGCTTGCAGAGGACAGGGGCTAACTATGGCTACACCTTC
TRBD2 | TRBJ2-1 | . | TRBV5-4 | CASSLSGTRGLGEQFF | TGTGCCAGCAGCTTGTCCGGGACTAGGGGATTGGGTGAGCAGTTCTTC
. | TRBJ2-7 | . | TRBV6-6 | CASTPGDSYEQYF | TGTGCCAGCACCCCGGGGGACTCCTACGAGCAGTACTTC
. | TRBJ2-2 | . | TRBV6-5 | CAVARVMYTGELFF | TGTGCCGTGGCAAGGGTGATGTACACCGGGGAGCTGTTTTTT
. | TRBJ2-3 | . | TRBV29-1 | CSVVGRGGLSTDTQYF | TGCAGCGTTGTAGGACGTGGCGGGCTAAGCACAGATACGCAGTATTTT
. | TRBJ2-7 | . | TRBV5-6 | CASSFGPEQYF | TGTGCCAGCAGCTTTGGACCCGAGCAGTACTTC
TRBD2 | TRBJ2-1 | . | TRBV12-5 | CASGLVQAGGRNEQFF | TGTGCTAGTGGTTTGGTACAAGCGGGAGGGCGGAATGAGCAGTTCTTC
TRBD2 | TRBJ2-2 | . | TRBV13 | CASSTGLADGELFF | TGTGCCAGCAGCACAGGACTAGCGGACGGGGAGCTGTTTTTT
TRBD1 | TRBJ1-2 | . | TRBV6-5 | CASSTLGQAHF | TGTGCCAGCAGTACCCTCGGACAGGCCCACTTC
. | TRBJ2-5 | . | TRBV5-1 | CASSLGWTRQPYKETQYF | TGCGCCAGCAGCTTGGGGTGGACCCGGCAACCTTATAAAGAGACCCAGTACTTC
. | TRBJ1-1 | . | TRBV29-1 | CSVVGVDRAKAFF | TGCAGCGTTGTTGGGGTGGACAGAGCAAAAGCTTTCTTT
. | TRBJ1-1 | . | TRBV28 | CASSLAGTRTEAFF | TGTGCCAGCAGCCTTGCCGGGACACGGACTGAAGCTTTCTTT
. | TRBJ1-1 | . | TRBV11-2 | CASSLAGYTEAFF | TGTGCCAGCAGCTTAGCAGGCTACACTGAAGCTTTCTTT
. | TRBJ2-2 | . | TRBV7-2 | CASSPRTGELFF | TGTGCCAGCAGCCCGCGCACCGGGGAGCTGTTTTTT
. | TRBJ2-1 | . | TRBV7-2 | CASSLEREQFF | TGTGCCAGCAGCTTAGAGCGAGAGCAGTTCTTC
TRBD1 | TRBJ2-1 | once | TRBV9 | CASSVEGQINEQFF | TGTGCCAGCAGCGTAGAGGGACAGATCAATGAGCAGTTCTTC
TRBD2 | TRBJ2-7 | . | TRBV28 | CASSPGAAGDYEQYF | TGTGCCAGCAGTCCCGGGGCAGCGGGGGACTACGAGCAGTACTTC
. | TRBJ1-1 | once | TRBV7-3 | CASSLGRMNTEAFF | TGTGCCAGCAGCCTGGGCAGGATGAACACTGAAGCTTTCTTT
TRBD1 | TRBJ2-2 | . | TRBV15 | CATSRDGTALTGELFF | TGTGCCACCAGCAGAGACGGGACAGCACTCACCGGGGAGCTGTTTTTT
. | TRBJ1-2 | . | TRBV28 | CASTLSKGPKANYGYTF | TGTGCCAGCACCCTCTCGAAGGGCCCGAAGGCTAACTATGGCTACACCTTC
TRBD2 | TRBJ2-7 | . | TRBV11-2 | CASSPLRAGGSPEQYF | TGTGCCAGCAGCCCATTGAGAGCGGGAGGCTCCCCAGAGCAGTACTTC
. | TRBJ2-7 | . | TRBV5-1 | CASSLDPGSGEQYF | TGCGCCAGCAGCTTGGATCCAGGGTCGGGTGAGCAGTACTTC
TRBD2 | TRBJ2-7 | . | TRBV5-1 | CASSLRAGGPGEQYF | TGCGCCAGCAGCTTGAGGGCGGGAGGGCCGGGCGAGCAGTACTTC
. | TRBJ2-2 | . | TRBV7-2 | CASSFAQADTGELFF | TGTGCCAGCAGCTTTGCACAGGCGGACACCGGGGAGCTGTTTTTT
TRBD1 | TRBJ2-2 | . | TRBV27 | CASSYRTGANTGELFF | TGTGCCAGCAGCTACCGGACAGGGGCCAACACCGGGGAGCTGTTTTTT
TRBD2 | TRBJ2-7 | . | TRBV11-2 | CASSPGTSGYEQYF | TGTGCCAGCAGCCCGGGGACTAGCGGCTACGAGCAGTACTTC
. | TRBJ1-2 | . | TRBV5-1 | CASSPGSNYGYTF | TGCGCCAGCAGCCCGGGTTCTAACTATGGCTACACCTTC
. | TRBJ1-2 | . | TRBV5-1 | CASSSAGLNNYGYTF | TGCGCCAGCAGCTCCGCCGGGCTAAATAACTATGGCTACACCTTC
TRBD2 | TRBJ2-3 | . | TRBV4-1 | CASSPERGVRTITDTQYF | TGCGCCAGCAGCCCAGAGCGGGGGGTCCGGACAATCACAGATACGCAGTATTTT
TRBD2 | TRBJ2-7 | . | TRBV10-3 | CAISPEGTSVREQYF | TGTGCCATCAGTCCCGAAGGGACTAGCGTGCGCGAGCAGTACTTC
TRBD1 | TRBJ1-1 | . | TRBV11-1 | CASSFLGTGGKWDTEAFF | TGTGCCAGCAGCTTTCTCGGGACAGGGGGCAAATGGGACACTGAAGCTTTCTTT
. | TRBJ2-5 | once | TRBV19 | CASSTSSSAETQYF | TGTGCCAGTAGTACGTCGAGTTCAGCGGAGACCCAGTACTTC
. | TRBJ1-5 | . | TRBV10-3 | CAISEGSVISNQPQHF | TGTGCCATCAGTGAAGGGAGCGTAATCAGCAATCAGCCCCAGCATTTT
TRBD2 | TRBJ2-3 | . | TRBV11-2 | CASSSLGAGVPDTQYF | TGTGCCAGCAGCTCCCTCGGGGCGGGAGTACCAGATACGCAGTATTTT
. | TRBJ2-2 | . | TRBV15 | CATSRDLGGGELFF | TGTGCCACCAGCAGAGATCTCGGGGGCGGGGAGCTGTTTTTT
. | TRBJ1-2 | . | TRBV7-3 | CASSRANYGYTF | TGTGCCAGCAGCAGAGCTAACTATGGCTACACCTTC
. | TRBJ2-2 | . | TRBV7-6 | CASSLSPGNTGELFF | TGTGCCAGCAGCTTATCTCCGGGAAACACCGGGGAGCTGTTTTTT
TRBD1 | TRBJ1-5 | once | TRBV11-3 | CASSLDGTGGRYSNQPQHF | TGTGCCAGCAGCTTAGATGGGACAGGGGGCCGCTATAGCAATCAGCCCCAGCATTTT
. | TRBJ2-2 | . | TRBV2 | CASGRVGANTGELFF | TGTGCCAGTGGGCGGGTAGGGGCGAACACCGGGGAGCTGTTTTTT
. | TRBJ1-6 | . | TRBV19 | CASSLIDSSYNSPLHF | TGTGCCAGTAGCCTCATCGATAGCTCCTATAATTCACCCCTCCACTTT
TRBD1 | TRBJ2-1 | . | TRBV9 | CASSRQGNEQFF | TGTGCCAGCAGCCGACAGGGTAATGAGCAGTTCTTC
. | TRBJ1-4 | once | TRBV11-2 | CASSPHGSEKLFF | TGTGCCAGCAGCCCGCATGGGAGTGAAAAACTGTTTTTT
TRBD1 | TRBJ2-4 | . | TRBV4-1 | CASSQLSWDRGGRTAKNIQYF | TGCGCCAGCAGCCAACTCAGCTGGGACAGGGGAGGACGGACAGCCAAAAACATTCAGTACTTC
. | TRBJ2-1 | . | TRBV27 | CASCIPGDRNEQFF | TGTGCCAGCTGTATACCGGGAGATAGGAATGAGCAGTTCTTC
. | TRBJ2-1 | . | TRBV7-9 | CASSLQLMGGNEQFF | TGTGCCAGCAGCTTGCAATTAATGGGAGGCAATGAGCAGTTCTTC
. | TRBJ2-7 | . | TRBV18 | CASSPSSYEQYF | TGTGCCAGCTCACCGTCTAGCTACGAGCAGTACTTC
. | TRBJ1-1 | . | TRBV10-3 | CAISEAGDTEAFF | TGTGCCATCAGTGAGGCAGGGGATACTGAAGCTTTCTTT
TRBD1 | TRBJ2-3 | . | TRBV7-9 | CASSLGTGLTDTQYF | TGTGCCAGCAGCTTAGGGACAGGGCTCACAGATACGCAGTATTTT
. | TRBJ1-6 | . | TRBV7-9 | CATSEGPYDSPLHF | TGTGCCACCAGCGAGGGACCTTACGATTCACCCCTCCACTTT
TRBD2 | TRBJ2-2 | . | TRBV6-5 | CASSRLAGVTGELFF | TGTGCCAGCAGCCGACTAGCGGGAGTCACCGGGGAGCTGTTTTTT
TRBD1 | TRBJ1-2 | once | TRBV5-1 | CASSRGTDNYGYTF | TGCGCCAGCAGCCGAGGGACAGATAACTATGGCTACACCTTC